A selection of T cell receptor beta chains follows, all from one sample in a study of identical twins. TCRdb reprocessed the 5' RACE reads via MiXCR and lists one record per CDR3 protein. Of roughly 570,000 distinct CDR3 sequences listed, 9.5% to 10% are singletons. The sample was also reused in another study, on yellow fever vaccine responses in identical twins.

The sequencing sample was made of PBMCs. These receptors all come from a woman aged 18-29 years in good health. The CDR3 runs from the conserved cysteine through the conserved F or W. Each record gives: V gene, clone size, D gene, J gene, CDR3 DNA, CDR3 protein. The D gene is left open where the match is weak. Expanded clones are given a class, and other clones once, few, many or no size at all.

TRBV15	few	TRBD2	TRBJ2-1	TGTGCCACCAGCGTAGCGGGAGGATCCTACAATGAGCAGTTCTTC	CATSVAGGSYNEQFF
TRBV24-1	-	-	TRBJ2-2	TGTGCCACCAGTGATTGGGACCGAACTAACACCGGGGAGCTGTTTTTT	CATSDWDRTNTGELFF
TRBV7-9	few	-	TRBJ2-5	TGTGCCAGCAGCCCGGCGGGGCTAGCCCTCGAGGAGACCCAGTACTTC	CASSPAGLALEETQYF
TRBV7-8	-	TRBD1	TRBJ2-3	TGTGCCAGCAGCTTAGTGGCAGGGGGATACACAGATACGCAGTATTTT	CASSLVAGGYTDTQYF
TRBV7-9	-	TRBD1	TRBJ2-7	TGTGCCAGCAGCTTAGTATACAGGGGGGATACCTACGAGCAGTACTTC	CASSLVYRGDTYEQYF
TRBV7-6	few	-	TRBJ2-3	TGTGCCAGCAGCAACAGTATATCGGATACGCAGTATTTT	CASSNSISDTQYF
TRBV7-6	-	-	TRBJ1-3	TGTGCCAGCAGCTTACAGGGTTCCGGAAACACCATATATTTT	CASSLQGSGNTIYF
TRBV7-8	few	TRBD2	TRBJ2-7	TGTGCCAGCAGCTTAGTCGCCGTCCGGGGGGTTCCCTACGAGCAGTACTTC	CASSLVAVRGVPYEQYF
TRBV27	many	-	TRBJ2-7	TGTGCCAGCAGCCAACAGGCTACGAGGTACGAGCAGTACTTC	CASSQQATRYEQYF
TRBV18	many	-	TRBJ2-7	TGTGCCAGCTCCCCCACCCTATACGAGCAGTACTTC	CASSPTLYEQYF
TRBV5-5	many	-	TRBJ2-2	TGTGCCAGCATCTTTCTGCCCGGGGAGCTGTTTTTT	CASIFLPGELFF
TRBV5-6	-	-	TRBJ2-2	TGTGCCAGCAGCTCGGTCGGGGGCGGGGAGCTGTTTTTT	CASSSVGGGELFF
TRBV12-3/TRBV12-4	-	-	TRBJ1-2	TGTGCCAGCAGTTTACGGGACACGAACTATGGCTACACCTTC	CASSLRDTNYGYTF
TRBV12-3/TRBV12-4	many	TRBD2	TRBJ2-7	TGTGCCAGCAGTCCTGGACTAGCGCAGTACTTC	CASSPGLAQYF
TRBV7-9	many	-	TRBJ1-2	TGTGCCAGCAGCTTTGAAGGGCACGGCTACACCTTC	CASSFEGHGYTF
TRBV20-1	few	TRBD1	TRBJ2-1	TGCAGTGCTCGGGGACAGGGATATAATGAGCAGTTCTTC	CSARGQGYNEQFF
TRBV18	few	-	TRBJ1-1	TGTGCCAGCTCACCTAAAAGGGAGAACACTGAAGCTTTCTTT	CASSPKRENTEAFF
TRBV3-1	-	TRBD2	TRBJ2-2	TGTGCCAGCAGCCGTCTAGCGGGAGGAGGCACCGGGGAGCTGTTTTTT	CASSRLAGGGTGELFF
TRBV15	-	-	TRBJ2-2	TGTGCCACCAGCAGAGGGGGAATCACCGGGGAGCTGTTTTTT	CATSRGGITGELFF
TRBV2	-	-	TRBJ2-2	TGTGCCAGCAGTGACCCCCGACCCGCCACCGGGGAGCTGTTTTTT	CASSDPRPATGELFF
TRBV7-2	-	TRBD2	TRBJ2-7	TGTGCCAGCAGCTGGGGGAGGGAGTCCTACGAGCAGTACTTC	CASSWGRESYEQYF
TRBV6-4	many	-	TRBJ1-1	TGTGCCAGCGCTACAGGGTCGAACACTGAAGCTTTCTTT	CASATGSNTEAFF
TRBV14	many	TRBD2	TRBJ2-3	TGTGCCAGCAGCCCAACTAGCGGGGGCCACACAGATACGCAGTATTTT	CASSPTSGGHTDTQYF
TRBV5-1	many	TRBD1	TRBJ2-7	TGCGCCAGCAGCTTCGGACAGGGGGCCAACGAGCAGTACTTC	CASSFGQGANEQYF
TRBV20-1	many	-	TRBJ1-2	TGCAGTGCTAAGCTTAGCTACACCTTC	CSAKLSYTF
TRBV29-1	few	-	TRBJ2-7	TGCAGCGTTAGTTTCCGTCGGGGGCCCTACGAGCAGTACTTC	CSVSFRRGPYEQYF
TRBV10-3	few	TRBD2	TRBJ2-3	TGTGCCATCGGGGGGGACACAGATACGCAGTATTTT	CAIGGDTDTQYF
TRBV7-9	-	-	TRBJ1-1	TGTGCCAGCAGCGGAAGACAGGAAAACACTGAAGCTTTCTTT	CASSGRQENTEAFF
TRBV7-9	few	-	TRBJ2-3	TGTGCCAGCAGCTACACCGGGACTTCCTCAGATACGCAGTATTTT	CASSYTGTSSDTQYF
TRBV2	-	TRBD2	TRBJ2-7	TGTGCCAGCAGTGTTACGCGGGAGGGCCCCGACGAGCAGTACTTC	CASSVTREGPDEQYF
TRBV7-9	-	-	TRBJ2-5	TGTGCCAGCACTCCCAGCGACAGAGAAGAGACCCAGTACTTC	CASTPSDREETQYF
TRBV29-1	few	-	TRBJ2-3	TGCAGCGTTGGAGGGGGGACCGCCGTTAGCACAGATACGCAGTATTTT	CSVGGGTAVSTDTQYF
TRBV11-2	many	TRBD2	TRBJ2-3	TGTGCCAGCAGGAATACTAGCGGGAGCACAGATACGCAGTATTTT	CASRNTSGSTDTQYF
TRBV10-3	many	-	TRBJ2-1	TGTGCCATCAGTGATGGGGCGAGGTGGCAGTTCTTC	CAISDGARWQFF
TRBV7-2	-	TRBD2	TRBJ2-3	TGTGCCAGCAGTCTATTGGGGGGGAAGGCCACAGATACGCAGTATTTT	CASSLLGGKATDTQYF
TRBV6-2/TRBV6-3	-	TRBD2	TRBJ2-7	TGTGCCAGCAGTTATTCGGCGGGAGGGCACGAGCAGTACTTC	CASSYSAGGHEQYF
TRBV12-3/TRBV12-4	few	-	TRBJ2-3	TGTGCCAGCAGTTTAACCAGACCAGGGCACGGGTCCCCAGATACGCAGTATTTT	CASSLTRPGHGSPDTQYF
TRBV5-1	-	TRBD2	TRBJ2-2	TGCGCCAGCAGCCAAGAGGCTAGCGGGACGTGGGGCACCGGGGAGCTGTTTTTT	CASSQEASGTWGTGELFF
TRBV6-2/TRBV6-3	many	TRBD2	TRBJ2-7	TGTGCCAGCAGTCGGAGACTAGCGGTTACCTACGAGCAGTACTTC	CASSRRLAVTYEQYF
TRBV7-9	many	TRBD2	TRBJ2-7	TGTGCCAGCAGCTTAAATCTCCTAGCGGGAAGGTACGAGCAGTACTTC	CASSLNLLAGRYEQYF
TRBV5-5	-	TRBD2	TRBJ2-7	TGTGCCAGCAGCCTGCCCCCTCTAGCGGGGGGTATAGCCTACGAGCAGTACTTC	CASSLPPLAGGIAYEQYF
TRBV5-1	many	-	TRBJ2-3	TGTGCCAGCAGCTTACTGGGCACAGATACGCAGTATTTT	CASSLLGTDTQYF
TRBV29-1	many	-	TRBJ2-2	TGCAGCATTGTTATGGGGGGCGGCACCGGGGAGCTGTTTTTT	CSIVMGGGTGELFF
TRBV4-3	-	-	TRBJ2-7	TGCGCCAGCAGCCAAGCACAGGGCCACGAGCAGTACTTC	CASSQAQGHEQYF
TRBV7-9	few	TRBD1	TRBJ1-1	TGTGCCAGCAGCTTAGCACAGGGGGTACCTGAAGCTTTCTTT	CASSLAQGVPEAFF
TRBV6-2/TRBV6-3	many	TRBD2	TRBJ2-1	TGTGCCAGCAGTTACTTGCTCGCTAGCGGGGGGACATACGATCTGAACAATGAGCAGTTCTTC	CASSYLLASGGTYDLNNEQFF
TRBV10-3	many	-	TRBJ2-1	TGTGCCATCAGGGGAGTAGGGCATGATGGGCAGTTCTTC	CAIRGVGHDGQFF
TRBV12-3/TRBV12-4	many	-	TRBJ2-1	TGTGCCAGCAGTCCTAGCGTCAACAATGAGCAGTTCTTC	CASSPSVNNEQFF
TRBV6-1	many	-	TRBJ2-5	TGTGCCAGCAGCCCCCTTGGGATTGGGGAGACCCAGTACTTC	CASSPLGIGETQYF
TRBV7-9	few	TRBD2	TRBJ2-7	TGTGCCAGCAGCTCGGGACTAGCGGGGGAACGCGGCGACGAGCAGTACTTC	CASSSGLAGERGDEQYF
TRBV20-1	few	TRBD1	TRBJ2-7	TGCAGTGCTCCGTCCCAGGGACAGGGAACCTACGAGCAGTACTTC	CSAPSQGQGTYEQYF
TRBV7-9	-	TRBD2	TRBJ2-1	TGTGCCAGCAGCTTAGCTAGCGGGGCTTCTTACAATGAGCATTTCTTC	CASSLASGASYNEHFF
TRBV7-9	few	-	TRBJ2-3	TGTGCCAGCAGCTTAGACAGAGGGGAGACAACAGATACGCAGTATTTT	CASSLDRGETTDTQYF
TRBV6-2/TRBV6-3	few	-	TRBJ2-7	TGTGCCAGCGCCAACTCCTACGAGCAGTACTTC	CASANSYEQYF
TRBV15	few	-	TRBJ2-1	TGTGCCACCAGCGGGGGGGGGGGCATGAGGAATGAGCAGTTCTTC	CATSGGGGMRNEQFF
TRBV20-1	-	-	TRBJ2-7	TGCTGTGCTAAAGGACGCTCAAGAGACAGGTCCTCGGGGTACGAGCAGTACTTC	CCAKGRSRDRSSGYEQYF
TRBV18	many	TRBD1	TRBJ2-1	TGTGCCAGCTCACGGGGGACAGTTGCGTTCTTC	CASSRGTVAFF
TRBV9	many	TRBD2	TRBJ2-3	TGTGCCAGCAGCCCGACTAGCGGGGGGCCTAGCACAGATACGCAGTATTTT	CASSPTSGGPSTDTQYF
TRBV7-8	few	-	TRBJ2-1	TGTGCCAGCAGCTTAAGTCGACTCCCCTACAATGAGCAGTTCTTC	CASSLSRLPYNEQFF
TRBV12-3/TRBV12-4	few	-	TRBJ2-5	TGTGCCAGCCTTCCGAGACGGGGGATCCAAGAGACCCAGTACTTC	CASLPRRGIQETQYF